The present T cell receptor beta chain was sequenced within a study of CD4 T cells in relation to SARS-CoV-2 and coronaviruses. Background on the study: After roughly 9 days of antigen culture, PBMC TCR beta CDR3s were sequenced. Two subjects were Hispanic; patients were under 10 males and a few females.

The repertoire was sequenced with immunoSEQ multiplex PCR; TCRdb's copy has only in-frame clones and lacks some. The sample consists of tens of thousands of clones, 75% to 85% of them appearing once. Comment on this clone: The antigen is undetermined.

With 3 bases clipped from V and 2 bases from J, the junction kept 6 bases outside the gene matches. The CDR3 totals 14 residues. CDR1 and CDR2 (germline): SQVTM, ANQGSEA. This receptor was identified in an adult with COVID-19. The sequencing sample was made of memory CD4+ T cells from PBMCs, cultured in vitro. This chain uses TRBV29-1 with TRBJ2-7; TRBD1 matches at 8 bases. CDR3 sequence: CSVDSQGAPYEQYF. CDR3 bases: TGCAGCGTTGATTCGCAGGGGGCTCCCTACGAGCAGTACTTC.